The clone carrying this T cell receptor (beta chain) has only a few counts. Its specificity is unknown. Data came from immunoSEQ multiplex PCR; TCRdb stores just in-frame clones and leaves some out. In the table there are tens of thousands of clones, approximately 90% of which are singletons. These data originate in a study of lymphopenia after photon versus proton radiotherapy. Study conclusions and caveats: A bigger post-nadir fall in TCR diversity correlated inversely with survival time in deceased patients. Post-nadir diversity loss with photons came from oligoclonal expansion, particularly CD8+ Temra cells. Under photons, naive T cells and diversity fell while effector/memory populations rose.

The CDR3 totals 13 residues. In germline, CDR1 is MNHEY, CDR2 SMNVEV (reference sequence). Trimming took 1 base from V and 4 from J, leaving 5 bases between them. This specimen was peripheral blood, taken from a patient treated with proton-based radiotherapy. The chain employs TRBV27 and TRBJ1-5; tentative D call: TRBD1 (5 bases). The receptor comes from a man older than 75 with esophageal cancer. The CDR3 is CASSLWGNQPQHF. In DNA, the CDR3 is TGTGCCAGCAGTTTATGGGGGAATCAGCCCCAGCATTTT.